This entry lists 3 T cell receptor beta chains sequenced from one sample in a study of blood T cells in healthy people across ages. Together with a sample-barcoded 5' primer, a J-beta primer mix was included in a second PCR lasting roughly 6 to 12 cycles. In TCRdb, the 5' RACE reads were re-called with MiXCR into one record per CDR3 protein. The data contain 900,000 to 950,000 distinct CDR3 sequences, under 35% of them singletons. These data were also filed under a second study, of T cells of mothers and their children.

The material sequenced was blood. These receptors were obtained from a middle-aged woman in good health.

This clonotype has just a few counts. V usage is TRBV12-3 or TRBV12-4 and J usage is TRBJ2-3; D may match TRBD1 or TRBD2 (6 bases each). This CDR3 comprises 20 residues. Trimming shortened V by 3 bases and J by 0 bases, and 25 bases separated the two germline ends. For the CDR3, the DNA is TGTGCCAGCAGTTTGACCCTTTCGTCGGGGGCCACCTCTAGCACAGATACGCAGTATTTT. It yields the protein CASSLTLSSGATSSTDTQYF.

This chain joins TRBV5-1 and TRBJ2-5, with 10 bases matching TRBD1. Germline CDR1 reads SGHRS; CDR2 reads YFSETQ. This CDR3 is 15 amino acids long. V shed 3 bases, J shed 4 bases, and the junction held 6 bases outside the gene matches. CDR3 coding DNA: TGCGCCAGCAGCTCTAAGACAGGGGGCACAGAGACCCAGTACTTC. Protein sequence: CASSSKTGGTETQYF.

The CDR3 DNA reads TGCGCCAGCAGCAGCAACCCCGGGAAATCTGGGGCCAACGTCCTGACTTTC. As protein: CASSSNPGKSGANVLTF. The rearrangement joins TRBV5-1 to TRBJ2-6; D may be TRBD2 (5 bases). The CDR3 contains 17 residues. The V and J ends lost 4 bases and 1 base respectively, with 15 bases between them. Germline V gene sequence: CDR1 SGHRS, CDR2 YFSETQ.